These 22 T cell receptor beta chains share one sample of origin, sequenced in a study of cytomegalovirus exposure and HLA in healthy donors. The primer mix had 60 Vbeta and 13 Jbeta primers. Only in-frame clones appear in the TCRdb table, and some are missing; sequencing was by immunoSEQ multiplex PCR. This table holds 170,000 or so clones. The sample was PBMCs. These receptors were obtained from a man younger than 40 in good health and CMV-seronegative.

The chain has TRBV19 and TRBJ1-2; maybe TRBD1 (5 bases). V was cut by 6 bases and J by 3 bases, with 11 bases left in between. The CDR3 runs 13 residues. Germline CDR1 is LNHDA and CDR2 is SQIVND (reference sequence). In DNA form, the CDR3 reads TGTGCCAGTAGGCTGGGGGGGTACTATGGCTACACCTTC. Translated, it gives CASRLGGYYGYTF.

V usage is TRBV5-4 and J usage is TRBJ2-7, with 9 bases that match TRBD2. CDR1 is SGHNT, CDR2 YYREEE, per germline (reference sequence). The CDR3 has 15 amino acids. V dropped 3 bases and J dropped 5; count of bases not matched to a gene: 9. CDR3 residues: CASSSEGGRAHEQYF. CDR3 sequence (DNA): TGTGCCAGCAGCTCGGAGGGCGGGAGGGCCCACGAGCAGTACTTC.

The chain links TRBV30 to TRBJ1-2, with 7 bases identical to TRBD1. CDR3 length equals 14 residues. V gave up 3 bases and J gave up 5 bases; unmatched junction bases: 9. Germline V gene sequence: CDR1 GTSNPN, CDR2 SVGIG (reference sequence). DNA for the CDR3: TGTGCCTGGAGAGGCGGGACAGCAAGTTATGGCTACACCTTC. Translated, it gives CAWRGGTASYGYTF.

The DNA for the CDR3 is TGCGCCAGCAGCTCCTACCGAATATCCGAGAACACAGATACGCAGTATTTT. Encoded protein: CASSSYRISENTDTQYF. The chain couples TRBV5-1 to TRBJ2-3; no firm D call. This CDR3 contains 17 residues. The ends were cut back, 3 bases at V and 2 bases at J, with 19 bases in the middle. Germline CDR1 is SGHRS and CDR2 is YFSETQ.

The chain uses TRBV18 and TRBJ2-3; 10 positions match TRBD1. CDR3 length: 15 amino acids. Germline V gene lookup returns CDR1 KGHSH and CDR2 LQKENI. The V segment lost 0 bases and the J segment 7 bases; nucleotides outside the gene matches: 4. Here the CDR3 DNA reads TGTGCCAGCTCACCACCAGGGACAGGGGACAATACGCAGTATTTT. Its translation is CASSPPGTGDNTQYF.

The chain has TRBV5-1 and TRBJ2-5; D gene ambiguous. This CDR3 is built from 13 residues. The germline V gene has CDR1 SGHRS and CDR2 YFSETQ. Between the trimmed V and J ends, which lost 3 bases and 5 bases, there was a span of 11 bases. DNA of the CDR3: TGCGCCAGCAGCTACCTTGAGGTCGAGACCCAGTACTTC. Translating it yields CASSYLEVETQYF.

The chain couples TRBV30 to TRBJ1-1; D uncertain. Germline V gene lookup returns CDR1 GTSNPN and CDR2 SVGIG (reference sequence). The CDR3 covers 11 residues. Between the trimmed V and J ends, which lost 3 bases and 1 base, there was a span of 3 bases. For the CDR3, the DNA is TGTGCCTGGAGCAGGAACACTGAAGCTTTCTTT. This encodes CAWSRNTEAFF.

CDR3: CATSPPSSKREGGNEQYF. Here the CDR3 DNA reads TGTGCCACCAGCCCCCCTTCTTCTAAGCGGGAGGGGGGTAACGAGCAGTACTTC. The chain links TRBV15 to TRBJ2-7; TRBD2 matches at 10 bases. V trimming: 5 bases; J trimming: 5 bases; junction bases outside the gene matches: 18. Germline CDR1 reads LNHNV; CDR2 reads YYDKDF (reference sequence). This CDR3 is built from 18 residues. The whole variable domain, filled in from reference TRBV15 and TRBJ2-7, reads DAMVIQNPRYQVTQFGKPVTLSCSQTLNHNVMYWYQQKSSQAPKLLFHYYDKDFNNEADTPDNFQSRRPNTSFCFLDIRSPGLGDTAMYLCATSPPSSKREGGNEQYFGPGTRLTVT.

The CDR3 is CASIFSGVGYEQYF. CDR3 DNA: TGCGCCAGCATTTTTTCAGGGGTTGGGTACGAGCAGTACTTC. The genes are TRBV23-1 and TRBJ2-7; a weak D match, TRBD1 (6 bases). TRBV23-1 is an ORF; its function is uncertain. The CDR3 is 14 amino acids. With 7 bases removed from V and 4 bases from J, the gap between germline ends came to 17 bases.

CDR3 in amino acids: CASSFWTSGSSYEQYF. The CDR3 DNA is TGTGCCAGCAGCTTTTGGACTAGCGGTAGCTCCTACGAGCAGTACTTC. The chain uses TRBV7-9 and TRBJ2-7; 10 nucleotides align to TRBD2. Trimming at V came to 3 bases and at J to 0 bases, leaving 5 bases not matched to a gene. CDR3 length: 16 amino acids. Germline CDR1 reads SEHNR; CDR2 reads FQNEAQ (reference sequence). The whole variable domain, filled in from reference TRBV7-9 and TRBJ2-7, reads DTGVSQNPRHKITKRGQNVTFRCDPISEHNRLYWYRQTLGQGPEFLTYFQNEAQLEKSRLLSDRFSAERPKGSFSTLEIQRTEQGDSAMYLCASSFWTSGSSYEQYFGPGTRLTVT.

The chain carries TRBV10-1 and TRBJ2-7; 7 bases match TRBD1. Germline-derived CDR1 and CDR2 are WNHNN and SYGVQD (reference sequence). CDR3 size: 12 residues. CDR3 nucleotides: TGCGTTCAGGGGGACCTTTGGAACGAGCAGTACTTC. Protein: CVQGDLWNEQYF.

V and J are TRBV6-1 and TRBJ2-5; D is undetermined. This CDR3 comprises 14 residues. Per the germline V gene, CDR1 is MNHNS and CDR2 is SASEGT. Trimming pared 0 bases from V and 2 bases from J, leaving 7 bases between. The DNA of the CDR3 is TGTGCCAGCAGTGAAGCGAACATACAAGAGACCCAGTACTTC. This sequence encodes CASSEANIQETQYF.

The chain links TRBV5-1 to TRBJ2-1; 12 nucleotides line up with TRBD2. With V trimmed by 5 bases and J by 8 bases, 11 bases remained unmatched. CDR3 length: 16 amino acids. CDR1 and CDR2 from the germline V gene are SGHRS and YFSETQ. CDR3 protein: CASRRRPSGRGDEQFF. The CDR3 DNA reads as TGCGCCAGCAGAAGACGTCCTAGCGGGAGGGGGGATGAGCAGTTCTTC.

This chain joins TRBV5-1 and TRBJ2-5, with TRBD1 matching over 11 bases. Unmatched junction bases numbered 7, after V lost 4 bases and J lost 5 bases. CDR3 length: 15 amino acids. Germline V lookup: CDR1 SGHRS, CDR2 YFSETQ. The CDR3 DNA reads TGCGCCAGCAGCACGGGACAGGGGGGGGTTGAGACCCAGTACTTC. The encoded protein is CASSTGQGGVETQYF.

V gene TRBV11-2 combines with J gene TRBJ2-1, with TRBD1 identical over 9 bases. The J segment lost 8 bases and the V segment lost 11 bases, leaving 16 bases of the junction unmatched. CDR3 length: 15 amino acids. Germline CDR1 is SGHAT and CDR2 is FQNNGV. DNA of the CDR3: TGTGCCGGGTCCGGGACAGGGACCAGTCGCCATGAGCAGTTCTTC. Translating gives CAGSGTGTSRHEQFF.

The rearrangement joins TRBV27 to TRBJ1-4; perhaps TRBD1 as D (6 bases). The CDR3 has 14 residues. With 1 base removed from V and 6 bases from J, the gap between germline ends came to 9 bases. Germline CDR1 is MNHEY and CDR2 is SMNVEV (reference sequence). DNA of the CDR3: TGTGCCAGCAGTTTATGGGGGCAGCATGAAAAACTGTTTTTT. It specifies CASSLWGQHEKLFF.

V gene TRBV7-7 combines with J gene TRBJ2-5, with 9 bases fitting TRBD2. The J segment lost 4 bases and the V segment lost 6 bases, leaving 9 bases of the junction unmatched. CDR3 length equals 15 residues. Germline V gene data show CDR1 as SSHAT and CDR2 as FNYEAQ (reference sequence). CDR3 region: CASSPLAGRGETQYF. The CDR3 region has the DNA TGTGCCAGCAGTCCCCTAGCGGGAAGGGGAGAGACCCAGTACTTC.

The chain uses TRBV25-1 and TRBJ1-2, with 9 bases lining up with TRBD1. J was trimmed by 10 bases and V by 3 bases; bases with no gene match: 12. This CDR3 has 15 amino acids. Looked up from germline, CDR1 is MGHDK and CDR2 is SYGVNS. The CDR3: CASSDPGQGVGFYTF. The DNA of the CDR3 is TGTGCCAGCAGTGATCCGGGACAGGGCGTTGGATTCTACACCTTC.

The gene calls are TRBV27 and TRBJ2-7; weak D call: TRBD2 (5 bases). The CDR3 totals 13 residues. Trimming shortened V by 6 bases and J by 3 bases, and 12 bases separated the two germline ends. Germline loops: CDR1 MNHEY, CDR2 SMNVEV (reference sequence). The CDR3 region has the DNA TGTGCCAGCAGACTAGACTCGAACTACGAGCAGTACTTC. Amino acid sequence: CASRLDSNYEQYF.

V and J are TRBV5-1 and TRBJ2-3; D is undetermined. The CDR3 consists of 12 residues. The germline gives CDR1 SGHRS, CDR2 YFSETQ. V gave up 1 base and J gave up 3 bases, with 3 bases separating them. The CDR3 DNA is TGCGCCAGCAGCTTGCCGACAGATACGCAGTATTTT. Protein: CASSLPTDTQYF.

The chain is built from TRBV6-5 and TRBJ2-5; TRBD1 matches at 8 bases. The J call may not be correct, given that the DNA end is closer to TRBJ2-7. CDR1 is MNHEY, CDR2 SVGAGI, per germline. CDR3 length equals 13 residues. CDR3 amino acids: CASSRDRLYEQYF. As DNA, the CDR3 is TGTGCCAGCAGCCGGGACAGGTTGTACGAGCAGTACTTC.

The chain recombines TRBV4-2 with TRBJ1-5; 12 bases align to TRBD1. This CDR3 has 18 residues. With 0 bases clipped from V and 4 bases from J, the junction kept 7 bases outside the gene matches. The V gene's germline CDR1 is LGHNA and CDR2 YNFKEQ. The CDR3 coding sequence is TGTGCCAGCAGCCAAGATGGATGGGACAGGGGGCGGAATCAGCCCCAGCATTTT. Its translation is CASSQDGWDRGRNQPQHF.